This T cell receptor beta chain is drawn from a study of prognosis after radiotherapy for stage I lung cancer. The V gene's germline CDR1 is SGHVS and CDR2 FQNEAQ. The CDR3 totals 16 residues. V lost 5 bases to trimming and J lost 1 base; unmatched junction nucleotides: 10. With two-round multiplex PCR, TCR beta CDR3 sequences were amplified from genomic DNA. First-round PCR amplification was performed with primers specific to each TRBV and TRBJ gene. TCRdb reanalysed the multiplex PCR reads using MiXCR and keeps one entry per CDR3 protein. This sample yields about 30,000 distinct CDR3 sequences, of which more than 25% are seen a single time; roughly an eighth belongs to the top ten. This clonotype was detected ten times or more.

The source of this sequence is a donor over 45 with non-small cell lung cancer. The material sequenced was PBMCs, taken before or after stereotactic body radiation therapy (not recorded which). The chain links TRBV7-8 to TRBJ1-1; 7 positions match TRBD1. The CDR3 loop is CASSPRAGGPNTEAFF. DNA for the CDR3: TGTGCCAGCAGCCCTCGTGCAGGGGGACCGAACACTGAAGCTTTCTTT.